This entry lists 25 T cell receptor beta chains sequenced from one sample in a study of blood T cell repertoires in COVID-19. The repertoire was sequenced with immunoSEQ multiplex PCR; TCRdb's copy has only in-frame clones and lacks some. The sample gives roughly 150,000 clones, around 81% of which show up once; more than 7% is in the top ten. Sequenced input: peripheral blood. These receptor sequences come from a human donor in a cohort sampled during active COVID-19.

The chain is built from TRBV15 and TRBJ1-4; D gene ambiguous. Trimming left V 1 base short and J 3 bases short, with 9 bases between. This CDR3 comprises 15 residues. Germline loops: CDR1 LNHNV, CDR2 YYDKDF (reference sequence). CDR3 in DNA: TGTGCCACCAGCAGAGTCTGGAGGGCTAATGAAAAACTGTTTTTT. Translation: CATSRVWRANEKLFF.

The chain links TRBV3-1 (or the pseudogene TRBV3-2) to TRBJ2-5, with 10 bases lining up with TRBD2. CDR1 and CDR2 from the germline V gene are LGHDT and YNNKEL (reference sequence). The J segment lost 5 bases and the V segment lost 3 bases, leaving 6 bases of the junction unmatched. The CDR3 consists of 15 residues. DNA for the CDR3: TGTGCCAGCAGCCATAGCGGGGGGCAAGGGGAGACCCAGTACTTC. It encodes CASSHSGGQGETQYF.

V is TRBV4-1 and J is TRBJ1-2; 8 nucleotides match TRBD1. CDR1 and CDR2 from the germline V gene are MGHRA and YSYEKL. This CDR3 contains 16 residues. The junction had 6 bases not matched to a gene; V was cut back by 1 base and J by 2 bases. For the CDR3, the DNA is TGCGCCAGCAGCCAAGCGATTTCAGGGGGCAACTATGGCTACACCTTC. This translates into CASSQAISGGNYGYTF.

This clone was observed a single time. The chain links TRBV6-5 to TRBJ1-5; D remains unclear. Germline V CDR1 and CDR2: MNHEY, SVGAGI. V was cut by 7 bases and J by 0 bases, with 10 bases left in between. The CDR3 spans 14 residues. CDR3 sequence reads: CASMGLDSNQPQHF. CDR3 nucleotide sequence: TGTGCCAGCATGGGCCTGGATAGCAATCAGCCCCAGCATTTT.

The chain links TRBV2 to TRBJ1-2; 7 nucleotides agree with TRBD1. V was pared by 6 bases and J by 3 bases, with 7 bases of the junction left unmatched. There are 14 residues in the CDR3. The germline gives CDR1 SNHLY, CDR2 FYNNEI. The CDR3 sequence: CASRQTGSDYGYTF. DNA of the CDR3: TGTGCCAGCAGGCAGACAGGGAGCGACTATGGCTACACCTTC.

This clone was seen just once. V gene TRBV5-5 combines with J gene TRBJ1-1; D perhaps matches TRBD1 (5 bases). The CDR3 contains 16 residues. V was shortened by 1 base and J by 1 base, with 14 bases between the two germline ends. CDR1 is SGHKS and CDR2 is YYEKEE in the germline V gene (reference sequence). In DNA, the CDR3 is TGTGCCAGCAGCTTGCCCCAGGGACTTCGGAACACTGAAGCTTTCTTT. This translates into CASSLPQGLRNTEAFF.

The chain employs TRBV2 and TRBJ2-6; 7 bases align to TRBD1. V was pared by 6 bases and J by 3 bases, with 8 bases of the junction left unmatched. Germline V gene data show CDR1 as SNHLY and CDR2 as FYNNEI. This CDR3 comprises 16 residues. CDR3 amino acids: CASRPQTGFGANVLTF. Here the CDR3 DNA reads TGTGCCAGCAGGCCCCAGACAGGGTTTGGGGCCAACGTCCTGACTTTC.

CDR3 protein: CASSDSKLAGGHPSTDTQYF. As DNA, the CDR3 is TGTGCCAGCAGTGACTCGAAGTTAGCGGGGGGTCATCCTAGCACAGATACGCAGTATTTT. The chain combines TRBV6-4 with TRBJ2-3, with TRBD2 matching 10 bases. J gave up 0 bases and V 0 bases, and 12 bases lay outside the gene matches. There are 20 residues in the CDR3. In germline, CDR1 is MRHNA, CDR2 SNTAGT.

The rearrangement joins TRBV28 to TRBJ1-6, with 9 positions matching TRBD1. V was clipped by 5 bases and J by 9 bases; unmatched bases: 14. CDR3 length equals 17 residues. Per the germline V gene, CDR1 is MDHEN and CDR2 is SYDVKM. The CDR3 loop is CASSPPGQGPSASPLHF. The CDR3 nucleotides read TGTGCCAGCAGTCCACCGGGACAGGGACCATCGGCTTCACCCCTCCACTTT.

The rearrangement links TRBV4-2 to TRBJ2-3; 7 bases align to TRBD1. The CDR3 covers 16 residues. V lost 0 bases, J lost 1 base, and 4 bases stayed unmatched. The germline V gene has CDR1 LGHNA and CDR2 YNFKEQ. In DNA form, the CDR3 reads TGTGCCAGCAGCCAAGATCCGCAGGGGGGCACAGATACGCAGTATTTT. It specifies CASSQDPQGGTDTQYF.

The genes are TRBV7-2 and TRBJ2-5, with 8 nucleotides matching TRBD2. Germline V gives CDR1 SGHTA, CDR2 FQGNSA. There are 16 residues in the CDR3. V dropped 4 bases and J dropped 2; count of bases not matched to a gene: 9. The CDR3 sequence: CASSSFTLAEQETQYF. The CDR3 nucleotides read TGTGCCAGCAGCTCCTTCACACTAGCGGAACAAGAGACCCAGTACTTC.

The rearrangement links TRBV6-5 to TRBJ1-6; D unclear. The CDR3 is 15 residues long. Trimming took 6 bases from V and 3 from J, leaving 12 bases between them. Germline loops: CDR1 MNHEY, CDR2 SVGAGI. The CDR3 region is CASRTPGNYNSPLHF. Written as DNA, the CDR3 is TGTGCCAGCAGAACCCCCGGGAACTATAATTCACCCCTCCACTTT.

This chain uses TRBV2 with TRBJ1-1, with 7 bases aligning to TRBD1. The CDR3 spans 14 residues. Trimming removed 0 bases from V and 8 bases from J; junction bases left unmatched: 6. Germline CDR1 and CDR2: SNHLY and FYNNEI. CDR3: CASSEASGRGEAFF. In DNA, the CDR3 is TGTGCCAGCAGTGAAGCGTCTGGCAGGGGGGAAGCTTTCTTT.

The CDR3 is CASSPVDRVYQPQHF. The CDR3 region has the DNA TGTGCCAGTAGTCCAGTTGACAGAGTCTATCAGCCCCAGCATTTT. V is TRBV19 and J is TRBJ1-5; D is possibly TRBD1 (5 bases). CDR3 length: 15 amino acids. V gave up 5 bases and J gave up 5 bases, with 16 bases separating them. Per germline, CDR1 LNHDA and CDR2 SQIVND (reference sequence).

The rearrangement joins TRBV19 to TRBJ1-6; D possibly corresponds to TRBD1 (5 bases). The CDR3 runs to 18 residues. V was trimmed by 4 bases and J by 0 bases, leaving 16 bases between them. CDR1 is LNHDA and CDR2 is SQIVND in the germline V gene (reference sequence). The CDR3 DNA sequence: TGTGCCAGTAGTACCGGGACTCCCCGGAGCTCCTATAATTCACCCCTCCACTTT. It yields the protein CASSTGTPRSSYNSPLHF.

The CDR3 nucleotides read TGTGCCAGCAGCCCCCCCCAGAACACTGAAGCTTTCTTT. It encodes CASSPPQNTEAFF. The chain uses TRBV12-3 or TRBV12-4 and TRBJ1-1; D uncertain. The CDR3 is 13 residues long. With 6 bases removed from V and 1 base from J, the gap between germline ends came to 9 bases.

This chain connects TRBV19 to TRBJ2-7; 11 nucleotides match TRBD1. This CDR3 is built from 17 residues. Germline CDR1 and CDR2: LNHDA and SQIVND (reference sequence). Trimming cost V 3 bases and J 8 bases; bases outside gene matches: 15. The CDR3 DNA follows: TGTGCCAGTAGTATGGGGTCCGGGACAGGGGGACTATGGAAGCAGTACTTC. Protein: CASSMGSGTGGLWKQYF.

The chain uses TRBV3-1 (or the pseudogene TRBV3-2) and TRBJ2-7; D gene ambiguous. CDR3 length: 14 amino acids. Germline-derived CDR1 and CDR2 are LGHDT and YNNKEL (reference sequence). V shed 0 bases and J shed 0 bases, with 6 bases lying between them. This CDR3 is CASSQDRSSYEQYF. CDR3 coding DNA: TGTGCCAGCAGCCAAGACCGGAGCTCCTACGAGCAGTACTTC.

J is TRBJ1-6 and V is TRBV7-9, with D unresolved. Germline V lookup: CDR1 SEHNR, CDR2 FQNEAQ (reference sequence). CDR3 length: 15 amino acids. V dropped 5 bases and J dropped 6 bases, with 14 bases sitting between them. The CDR3 DNA follows: TGTGCCAGCAGCCTAAGCGGGTCAACTAATTCACCCCTCCACTTT. Protein product: CASSLSGSTNSPLHF.

This chain links TRBV7-3 with TRBJ2-5; TRBD2 aligns across 10 bases. Germline CDR1 is SGHTA and CDR2 is FQGTGA. The CDR3 is made up of 14 amino acids. V lost 2 bases to trimming and J lost 8 bases; unmatched junction nucleotides: 5. The chain's CDR3 is CASSLEAGGPTQYF. CDR3 coding DNA: TGTGCCAGCAGCTTAGAAGCGGGGGGGCCCACCCAGTACTTC. The entire variable domain, with the rest obtained from reference TRBV7-3 and TRBJ2-5, is as follows: GAGVSQTPSNKVTEKGKYVELRCDPISGHTALYWYRQSLGQGPEFLIYFQGTGAADDSGLPNDRFFAVRPEGSVSTLKIQRTERGDSAVYLCASSLEAGGPTQYFGPGTRLLVL.

This chain uses TRBV3-1 (or the pseudogene TRBV3-2) with TRBJ2-2; the D is unclear. The CDR3 totals 16 residues. Germline assignment: CDR1 LGHDT and CDR2 YNNKEL (reference sequence). The ends were cut back, 0 bases at V and 6 bases at J, with 14 bases in the middle. The CDR3 DNA sequence: TGTGCCAGCAGCCAAGATTTAGTCACGTCCCCCGGGGAGCTGTTTTTT. Residues: CASSQDLVTSPGELFF.

The chain employs TRBV11-3 and TRBJ1-6; D is possibly TRBD1 (5 bases). Trimming left V 2 bases short and J 5 bases short, with 19 bases between. This CDR3 contains 18 residues. The germline gives CDR1 SGHNT, CDR2 YENEEA. The DNA for the CDR3 is TGTGCCAGCAGCTTAATACGAGGAGACAGACCGGATAATTCACCCCTCCACTTT. Translated, it gives CASSLIRGDRPDNSPLHF.

The chain combines TRBV7-9 with TRBJ1-4; D gene ambiguous. Looked up from germline, CDR1 is SEHNR and CDR2 is FQNEAQ (reference sequence). V lost 5 bases to trimming and J lost 8 bases, with 12 bases between them. The CDR3 extends over 13 amino acids. Here the CDR3 DNA reads TGTGCCAGCAGCCCAAACGGGGTGGAAAAACTGTTTTTT. It translates to CASSPNGVEKLFF.

The chain has TRBV5-6 and TRBJ1-3, with TRBD1 matching 8 bases. The CDR3 length is 13 residues. Trimming cost V 3 bases and J 9 bases; bases outside gene matches: 5. Germline values: CDR1 SGHDT, CDR2 YYEEEE. The CDR3 region is CASSSTGEGTIYF. CDR3 nucleotides: TGTGCCAGCAGCTCGACAGGGGAAGGCACCATATATTTT.

This chain joins TRBV7-9 and TRBJ1-3; D might be TRBD1 (5 bases). CDR3 size: 17 residues. CDR1 and CDR2 (germline): SEHNR, FQNEAQ (reference sequence). The germline V and J ends were trimmed by 3 bases and 0 bases, with 15 bases remaining between them. CDR3 residues: CASSFRPGHLSGNTIYF. As DNA, the CDR3 is TGTGCCAGCAGCTTCCGACCTGGACACCTCTCTGGAAACACCATATATTTT.